This TCR beta chain was recorded in a study of PD-1 blockade in classical Hodgkin lymphoma. About the study: The nivolumab dose that patients received was 3 mg/kg, given intravenously every 2 weeks. Findings and caveats of the study: Newly diagnosed patients had baseline TCR diversity that was reportedly lower than that of healthy donors. Significantly greater TCR diversity emerged by C4D1 in CD4+ cells but not CD8+ cells.

TCRdb's table, derived via immunoSEQ multiplex PCR, lists solely in-frame clones and lacks some. Of fewer than 30,000 clones listed, about 72% are singletons. Time point here: cycle 4 day 1 (C4D1), after about 6 weeks of nivolumab. All trial patients relapsed after autologous stem cell transplantation. Remarks on this clone: Its specificity is unknown.

CDR3 size: 14 residues. Trimming shortened V by 10 bases and J by 3 bases, and 16 bases separated the two germline ends. The V gene's germline CDR1 is LNHDA and CDR2 SQIVND (reference sequence). This sequence was found in a human donor with classical Hodgkin lymphoma. Sequences were derived from peripheral blood mononuclear cells (PBMCs), sampled before the fourth cycle of nivolumab. The chain is built from TRBV19 and TRBJ2-1, with a possible D match to TRBD1 (5 bases). Here the CDR3 reads CATSTDLGYNEQFF. In DNA, the CDR3 is TGTGCCACCTCGACAGACTTAGGCTACAATGAGCAGTTCTTC. The whole variable domain, remainder taken from reference TRBV19 and TRBJ2-1, is DGGITQSPKYLFRKEGQNVTLSCEQNLNHDAMYWYRQDPGQGLRLIYYSQIVNDFQKGDIAEGYSVSREKKESFPLTVTSAQKNPTAFYLCATSTDLGYNEQFFGPGTRLTVL.